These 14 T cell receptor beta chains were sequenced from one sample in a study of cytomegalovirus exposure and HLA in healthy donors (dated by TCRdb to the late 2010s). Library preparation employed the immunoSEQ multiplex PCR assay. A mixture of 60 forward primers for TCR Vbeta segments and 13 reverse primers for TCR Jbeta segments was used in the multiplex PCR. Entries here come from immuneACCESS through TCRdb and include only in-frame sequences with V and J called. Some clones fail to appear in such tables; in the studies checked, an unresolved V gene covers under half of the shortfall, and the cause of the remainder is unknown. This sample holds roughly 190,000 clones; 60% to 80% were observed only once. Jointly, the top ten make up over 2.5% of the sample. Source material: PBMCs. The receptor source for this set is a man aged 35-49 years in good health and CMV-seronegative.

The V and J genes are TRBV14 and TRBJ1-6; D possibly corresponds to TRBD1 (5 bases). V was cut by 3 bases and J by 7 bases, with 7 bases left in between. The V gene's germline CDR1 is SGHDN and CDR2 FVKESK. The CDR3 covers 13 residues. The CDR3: CASSHDRNSPLHF. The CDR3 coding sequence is TGTGCCAGCAGCCACGACAGAAATTCACCCCTCCACTTT.

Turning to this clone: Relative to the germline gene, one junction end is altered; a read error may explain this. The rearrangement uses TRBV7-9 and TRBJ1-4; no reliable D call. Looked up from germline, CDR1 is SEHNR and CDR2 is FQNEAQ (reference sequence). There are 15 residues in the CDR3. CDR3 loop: CSSSLESGHNEKLFF. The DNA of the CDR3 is TGTTCCAGCAGCTTAGAATCGGGTCATAATGAAAAACTGTTTTTT. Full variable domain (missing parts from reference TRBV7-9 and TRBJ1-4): DTGVSQNPRHKITKRGQNVTFRCDPISEHNRLYWYRQTLGQGPEFLTYFQNEAQLEKSRLLSDRFSAERPKGSFSTLEIQRTEQGDSAMYLCSSSLESGHNEKLFFGSGTQLSVL.

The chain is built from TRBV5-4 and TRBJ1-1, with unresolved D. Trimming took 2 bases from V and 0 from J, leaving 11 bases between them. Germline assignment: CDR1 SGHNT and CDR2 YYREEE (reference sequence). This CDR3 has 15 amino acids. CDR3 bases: TGTGCCAGCAGCTTCATCGGGTCCATGAACACTGAAGCTTTCTTT. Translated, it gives CASSFIGSMNTEAFF.

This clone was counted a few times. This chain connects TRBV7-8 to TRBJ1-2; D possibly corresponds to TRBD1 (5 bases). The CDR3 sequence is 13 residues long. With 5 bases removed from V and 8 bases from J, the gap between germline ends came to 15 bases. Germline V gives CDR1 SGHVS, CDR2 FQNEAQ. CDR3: CASSPARAWGYTF. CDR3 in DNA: TGTGCCAGCAGCCCAGCCAGGGCATGGGGCTACACCTTC.

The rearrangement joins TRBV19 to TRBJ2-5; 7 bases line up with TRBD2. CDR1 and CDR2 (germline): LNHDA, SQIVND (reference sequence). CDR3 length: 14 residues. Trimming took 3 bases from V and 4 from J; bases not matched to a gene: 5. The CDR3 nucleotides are TGTGCCAGTAGTATGGGACGGGAGGCAGAGACCCAGTACTTC. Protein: CASSMGREAETQYF.

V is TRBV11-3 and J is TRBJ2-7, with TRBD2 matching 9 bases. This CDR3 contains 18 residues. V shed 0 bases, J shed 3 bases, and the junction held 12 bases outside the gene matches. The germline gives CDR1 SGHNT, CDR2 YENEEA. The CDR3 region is CASSLDPVTLAGRYEQYF. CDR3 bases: TGTGCCAGCAGCTTAGACCCCGTAACCCTAGCGGGACGCTACGAGCAGTACTTC.

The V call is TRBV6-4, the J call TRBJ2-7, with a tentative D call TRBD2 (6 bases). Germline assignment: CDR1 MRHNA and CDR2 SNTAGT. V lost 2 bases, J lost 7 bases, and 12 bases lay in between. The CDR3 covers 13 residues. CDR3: CASSDVVGGEQYF. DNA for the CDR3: TGTGCCAGCAGTGACGTAGTGGGGGGAGAGCAGTACTTC.

The CDR3 DNA reads as TGTGCCAGCAGCGACCGGACAGGGGGCGATGAGCAGTTCTTC. It yields the protein CASSDRTGGDEQFF. V gene TRBV11-1 combines with J gene TRBJ2-1; 11 nucleotides match TRBD1. The CDR3 runs 14 residues. Looked up from germline, CDR1 is SGHAT and CDR2 is FQDESV (reference sequence). The V segment lost 5 bases and the J segment 8 bases; nucleotides outside the gene matches: 5.

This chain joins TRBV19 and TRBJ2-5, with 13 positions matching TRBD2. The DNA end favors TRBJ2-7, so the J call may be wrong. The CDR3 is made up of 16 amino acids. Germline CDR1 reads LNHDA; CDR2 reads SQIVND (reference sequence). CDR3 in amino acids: CASTQLAGGPWDEQYF. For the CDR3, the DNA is TGTGCCAGTACCCAACTAGCGGGAGGGCCGTGGGACGAGCAGTACTTC.

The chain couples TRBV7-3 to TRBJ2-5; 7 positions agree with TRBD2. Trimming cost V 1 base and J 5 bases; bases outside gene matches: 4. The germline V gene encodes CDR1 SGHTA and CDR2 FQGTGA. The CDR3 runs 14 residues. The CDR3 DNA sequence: TGTGCCAGCAGCTTAAATCCCGGGGGGGAGACCCAGTACTTC. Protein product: CASSLNPGGETQYF.

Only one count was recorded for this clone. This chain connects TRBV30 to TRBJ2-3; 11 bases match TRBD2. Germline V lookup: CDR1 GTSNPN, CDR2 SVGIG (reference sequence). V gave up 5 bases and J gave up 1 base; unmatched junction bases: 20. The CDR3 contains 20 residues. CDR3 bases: TGTGCCTGGGAAGGGGGTTTACTAGCGGGGGAAACAACGGGCACAGATACGCAGTATTTT. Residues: CAWEGGLLAGETTGTDTQYF.

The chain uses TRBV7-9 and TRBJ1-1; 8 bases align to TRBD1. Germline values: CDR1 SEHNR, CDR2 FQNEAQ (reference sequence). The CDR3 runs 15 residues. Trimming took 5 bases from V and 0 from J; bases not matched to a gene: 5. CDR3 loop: CASSDVDRVNTEAFF. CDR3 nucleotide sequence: TGTGCCAGCAGCGACGTGGACAGGGTGAACACTGAAGCTTTCTTT.

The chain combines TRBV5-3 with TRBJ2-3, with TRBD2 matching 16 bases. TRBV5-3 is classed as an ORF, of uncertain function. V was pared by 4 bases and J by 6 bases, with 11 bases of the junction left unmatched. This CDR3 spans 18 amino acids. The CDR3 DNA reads TGTGCCAGAAGCACGGGACTAGCGGGAGGGCCCTTGGGTGATACGCAGTATTTT. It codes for CARSTGLAGGPLGDTQYF.

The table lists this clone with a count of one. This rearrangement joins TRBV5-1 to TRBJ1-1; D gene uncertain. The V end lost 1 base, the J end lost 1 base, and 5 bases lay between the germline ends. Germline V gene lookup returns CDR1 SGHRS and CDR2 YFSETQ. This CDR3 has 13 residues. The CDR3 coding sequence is TGCGCCAGCAGCTTGAGCAAGAACACTGAAGCTTTCTTT. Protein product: CASSLSKNTEAFF.